The table lists the clone carrying this TCR beta chain with many counts. Antigen unknown. Trimming cost V 4 bases and J 5 bases; bases outside gene matches: 9. Germline CDR1 is SGHNT and CDR2 is YYREEE (reference sequence). This CDR3 comprises 16 residues. The data belong to a study of shared clonotypes between healthy human individuals. Study details: Per donor, three plates held CD4 naive cells, three held CD4 memory, two held CD8 naive and one held CD8 memory.

Findings and limits, study-wide: Around 5% of naive CD4 clonotypes were shared across a handful of donors. A generally larger estimated richness was seen in naive subsets than in memory subsets.

The assay was immunoSEQ multiplex PCR, and TCRdb's table has in-frame clones only and misses some. The profile shows over a million clones, around 78% of them singletons. The donor cohort consisted entirely of Caucasian adults residing in Nashville, Tennessee. The receptor was derived from a man between 18 and 35 years old in good health. Some clones in this sample may be carry-over from other donors' samples. The material sequenced was memory CD4+ T cells from PBMCs. Documented subset: CD45RA-negative fraction. The chain couples TRBV5-4 to TRBJ2-5; 12 bases align to TRBD1. The CDR3 loop reads CASSPSGTGGGETQYF. CDR3 coding DNA: TGTGCCAGCAGCCCGAGTGGGACAGGGGGCGGGGAGACCCAGTACTTC.